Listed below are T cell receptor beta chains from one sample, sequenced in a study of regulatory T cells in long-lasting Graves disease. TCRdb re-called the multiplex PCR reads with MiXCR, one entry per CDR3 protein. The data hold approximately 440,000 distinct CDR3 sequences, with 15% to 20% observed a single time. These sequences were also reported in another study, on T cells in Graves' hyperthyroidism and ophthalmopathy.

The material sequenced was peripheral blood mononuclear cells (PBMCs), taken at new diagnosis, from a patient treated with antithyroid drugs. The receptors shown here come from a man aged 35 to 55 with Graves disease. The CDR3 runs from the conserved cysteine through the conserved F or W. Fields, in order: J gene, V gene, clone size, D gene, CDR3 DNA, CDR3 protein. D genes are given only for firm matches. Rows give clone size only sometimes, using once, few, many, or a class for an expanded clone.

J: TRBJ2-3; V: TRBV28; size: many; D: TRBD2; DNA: TGTGCCAGCAGTTTTGCGGGAGACGAGACAGATACGCAGTATTTT; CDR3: CASSFAGDETDTQYF
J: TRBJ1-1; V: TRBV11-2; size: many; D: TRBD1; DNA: TGTGCCAGCAGCTTAACAGGGGACACTGAAGCTTTCTTT; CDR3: CASSLTGDTEAFF
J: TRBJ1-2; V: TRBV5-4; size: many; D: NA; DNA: TGTGCCAGCAGTGCGGGGGGGGCCGGTAACTATGGCTACACCTTC; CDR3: CASSAGGAGNYGYTF
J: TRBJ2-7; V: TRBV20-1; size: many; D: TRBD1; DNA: TGCAGTGCTAGAGTAGACAGGGGCTCCTACGAGCAGTACTTC; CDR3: CSARVDRGSYEQYF
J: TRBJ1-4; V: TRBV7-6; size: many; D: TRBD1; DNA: TGTGCCAGCAGCTTAGCGAGAGACAGGGGGCGTGAAAAACTGTTTTTT; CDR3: CASSLARDRGREKLFF
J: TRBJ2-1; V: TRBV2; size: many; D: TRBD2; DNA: TGTGCCAGCAGTGTGATGGAGGGACTAGCGGGAGGTCTGTTCTTC; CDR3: CASSVMEGLAGGLFF
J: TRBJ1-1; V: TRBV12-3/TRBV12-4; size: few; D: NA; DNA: TGTGCCACCAGTGATGAGGACAGTAACACTGAAGCTTTCTTT; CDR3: CATSDEDSNTEAFF
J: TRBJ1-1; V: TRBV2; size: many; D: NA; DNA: TGTGCCAGCAGACCTGAATCAAAGGCTGAAGCTTTCTTT; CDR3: CASRPESKAEAFF
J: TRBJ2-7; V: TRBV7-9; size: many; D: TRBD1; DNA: TGTGCCAGCAGCCTAGGAAGAGGGACAGGGGACCACGAGCAGTACTTC; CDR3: CASSLGRGTGDHEQYF
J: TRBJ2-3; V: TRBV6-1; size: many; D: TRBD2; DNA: TGTGCCAGCAGTATCAGCGCCCTCGGACTAGCGGGAGACGGCGCGCAGTATTTT; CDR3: CASSISALGLAGDGAQYF
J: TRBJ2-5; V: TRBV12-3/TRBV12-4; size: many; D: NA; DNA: TGTGCCAGCAGTTATGGGGTTTTTCAAGAGACCCAGTACTTC; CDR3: CASSYGVFQETQYF
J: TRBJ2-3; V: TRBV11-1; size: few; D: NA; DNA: TGTGCCAGCAGTTTAGGGGGACTGGGGACAGATACGCAGTATTTT; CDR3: CASSLGGLGTDTQYF
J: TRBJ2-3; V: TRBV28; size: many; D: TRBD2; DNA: TGTGCCAGCAGTTTATCACTAGCGGGAGCTTCAGATACGCAGTATTTT; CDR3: CASSLSLAGASDTQYF
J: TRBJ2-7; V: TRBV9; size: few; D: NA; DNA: TGTGCCAGCAGCCACAGGGTATACGAGCAGTACTTC; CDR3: CASSHRVYEQYF
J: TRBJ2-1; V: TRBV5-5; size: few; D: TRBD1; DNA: TGTGCCAGCAGCTTGCGCGGACAGGGCTACAATGAGCAGTTCTTC; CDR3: CASSLRGQGYNEQFF
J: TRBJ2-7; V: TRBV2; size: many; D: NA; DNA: TGTGCCAGCAGTGTAAGCGGGCCAAGCTCCTACGAGCAGTACTTC; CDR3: CASSVSGPSSYEQYF
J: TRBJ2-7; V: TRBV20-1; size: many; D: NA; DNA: TGCAGTGCTGACCGGGAACTTCTCTACGAGCAGTACTTC; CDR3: CSADRELLYEQYF
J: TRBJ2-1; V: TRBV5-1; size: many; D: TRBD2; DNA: TGCGCCAGCAGCTGGGCCCCCCTAGCGGGCCCCTACAATGAGCAGTTCTTC; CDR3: CASSWAPLAGPYNEQFF
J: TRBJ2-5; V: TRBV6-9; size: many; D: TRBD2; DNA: TGTGCCAGCAGTTACTACACGACCCCGGGACTAGCGGAGACCCAGTACTTC; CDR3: CASSYYTTPGLAETQYF
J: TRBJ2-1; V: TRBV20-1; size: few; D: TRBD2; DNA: TGCAGTGCTAGATCTCTAGCGGGAGTGGGTAATGAGCAGTTCTTC; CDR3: CSARSLAGVGNEQFF
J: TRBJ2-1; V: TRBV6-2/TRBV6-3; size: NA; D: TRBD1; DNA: TGTGCCAGCAGTTATCTCAGGGGGATCAACAATGAGCAGTTCTTC; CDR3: CASSYLRGINNEQFF
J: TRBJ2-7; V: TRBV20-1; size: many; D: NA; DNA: TGCAGTGCTAGATCCTCTTTTGGCGGATCCTACGAGCAGTACTTC; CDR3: CSARSSFGGSYEQYF
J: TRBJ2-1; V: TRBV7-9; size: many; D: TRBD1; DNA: TGTGCCAGCAGCCCGATTCGGGGACAGGTTGAAGGCTACAATGAGCAGTTCTTC; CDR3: CASSPIRGQVEGYNEQFF
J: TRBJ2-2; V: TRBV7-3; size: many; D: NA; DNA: TGTGCCAGCAGGAAAGGGACACTGAACACCGGGGAGCTGTTTTTT; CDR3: CASRKGTLNTGELFF
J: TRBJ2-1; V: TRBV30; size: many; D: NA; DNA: TGTGCCTGGAGTGGAGGAAGTCGGGTCAATGAGCAGTTCTTC; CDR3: CAWSGGSRVNEQFF
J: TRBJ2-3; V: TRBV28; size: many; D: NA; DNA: TGTGCCGGGGGGGACAGCTACACAGATACGCAGTATTTT; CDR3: CAGGDSYTDTQYF
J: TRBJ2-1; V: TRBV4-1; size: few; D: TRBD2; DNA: TGCGCCAGCAGCCAAGATCTTCTCCTAGCGGGAGGGCAAAACAATGAGCAGTTCTTC; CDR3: CASSQDLLLAGGQNNEQFF
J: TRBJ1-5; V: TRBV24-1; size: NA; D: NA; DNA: TGTGCCACCAGTGGCCAGGACCGGGACATCTATCAGCCCCAGCATTTT; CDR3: CATSGQDRDIYQPQHF
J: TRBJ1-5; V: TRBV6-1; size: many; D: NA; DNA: TGTGCCAGCAAAGTAGAGGCCAATCAGCCCCAGCATTTT; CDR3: CASKVEANQPQHF
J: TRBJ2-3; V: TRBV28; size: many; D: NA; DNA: TGTGCCAGCAGTCCACCTTTAAGAGATACGCAGTATTTT; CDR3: CASSPPLRDTQYF
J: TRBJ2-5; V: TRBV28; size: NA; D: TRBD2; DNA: TGTGCCAGCAGTTTCCCGCGGGAGGGTGGGGGGCAAGAGACCCAGTACTTC; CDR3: CASSFPREGGGQETQYF
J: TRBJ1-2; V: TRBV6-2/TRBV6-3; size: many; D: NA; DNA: TGTGCCAGCAGTTACTCAGGGTCGAAAGGCTACACCTTC; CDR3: CASSYSGSKGYTF
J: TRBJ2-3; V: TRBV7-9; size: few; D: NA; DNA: TGTGCCAGCAGCTTAGTTCCAGCAGCAGATACGCAGTATTTT; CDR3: CASSLVPAADTQYF
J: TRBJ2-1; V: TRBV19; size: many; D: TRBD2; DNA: TGTGCCAGTACCCCCAGCGGGAGCAGCTCCTACAATGAGCAGTTCTTC; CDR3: CASTPSGSSSYNEQFF